The rows below give T cell receptor beta chains drawn from one sample of a study of cytomegalovirus exposure and HLA in healthy donors. Produced via immunoSEQ multiplex PCR; TCRdb's table is partial and in-frame only. The data show some 150,000 clones, more than 70% seen once. Material for sequencing was PBMCs. The receptors come from a woman in her forties or fifties in good health and CMV-seronegative. CDR3s include the opening cysteine and the closing phenylalanine or tryptophan. D genes are given only for firm matches. Size is omitted from some rows. Given values are once, few, many or a class for expanded clones.

>-|once|TRBJ2-2|TRBV28
TGTGCCAGCAGTTTTTCAGCAGACAGCGGGGAGCTGTTTTTT
CASSFSADSGELFF
>TRBD2|-|TRBJ2-5|TRBV29-1
TGCAGCGTTGACGGGGCTAGCGGACAAGAGACCCAGTACTTC
CSVDGASGQETQYF
>-|-|TRBJ2-7|TRBV5-4
TGTGCCTGTCAATCTGGGGGCACCTACGAGCAGTACTTC
CACQSGGTYEQYF
>TRBD1|-|TRBJ1-2|TRBV14
TGTGCCAGCAGCCGCAGACAGGGGGCCGAGGAGGGCTACACCTTC
CASSRRQGAEEGYTF
>TRBD2|-|TRBJ2-7|TRBV30
TGTGCCTGGAGTGCGGGACTAGCGGGGGCCTACGAGCAGTACTTC
CAWSAGLAGAYEQYF
>-|-|TRBJ1-4|TRBV11-2
TGTGCCAGCAGCCGGACTGCAACTAATGAAAAACTGTTTTTT
CASSRTATNEKLFF
>TRBD1|-|TRBJ2-7|TRBV18
TGTGCCAGCTCACCCGGGACAGGCCTCTCCTACGAGCAGTACTTC
CASSPGTGLSYEQYF
>-|-|TRBJ1-2|TRBV5-1
TGCGCCAGCAGCTCCGACGGAGCTAACTATGGCTACACCTTC
CASSSDGANYGYTF
>-|-|TRBJ1-4|TRBV7-2
TGTGCCAGCAGCTTAAGGGGGAATAATGAAAAACTGTTTTTT
CASSLRGNNEKLFF
>TRBD1|few|TRBJ1-1|TRBV6-5
TGTGCCAGCAGTTATGACAGGGAACTAATGAACACTGAAGCTTTCTTT
CASSYDRELMNTEAFF
>-|-|TRBJ2-3|TRBV10-3
TGTGCCATCAAGGGACTTTCAGATACGCAGTATTTT
CAIKGLSDTQYF
>-|-|TRBJ1-6|TRBV19
TGTGCCAGTAGTAACCCCCGCAGGGCAGATTCCAGTTCACCCCTCCACTTT
CASSNPRRADSSSPLHF
>-|-|TRBJ2-6|TRBV6-5
TGTGCCAGCAGTTCAGGGGCTTATGGGGCCAACGTCCTGACTTTC
CASSSGAYGANVLTF
>-|-|TRBJ2-1|TRBV27
TGTGCCACCCAAGGACATAACTCCTACAATGAGCAGTTCTTC
CATQGHNSYNEQFF
>-|few|TRBJ1-2|TRBV23-1
TGCGCCAGCAGTCACAGCTATGGCTACACCTTC
CASSHSYGYTF
>-|few|TRBJ1-1|TRBV4-2
TGTGCCAGCAGCCAAGACCTTGCAGGGAAAGCTTTCTTT
CASSQDLAGKAFF
>-|-|TRBJ1-1|TRBV25-1
TGTGCCAGCAGTGAAGTCGAGGAGGCTGAAGCTTTCTTT
CASSEVEEAEAFF
>-|-|TRBJ2-2|TRBV27
TGTGCCAGCACACAATTTGGGGGGGGCTACACCGGGGAGCTGTTTTTT
CASTQFGGGYTGELFF
>-|-|TRBJ1-2|TRBV2
TGTGCCAGCAGTGAAGCGTCTCTAGCGGCGGGTGGCTACACCTTC
CASSEASLAAGGYTF
>TRBD2|-|TRBJ2-1|TRBV6-5
TGTGCCAGCAGTTTAGCGGGGGGGCTCAACAATGAGCAGTTCTTC
CASSLAGGLNNEQFF
>TRBD1|-|TRBJ1-2|TRBV5-6
TGTGCCAGCACCACCCACAGGGGCGACTATGGCTACACCTTC
CASTTHRGDYGYTF
>TRBD2|-|TRBJ2-2|TRBV2
TGTGCCAGCAGGGCCGGGACTAGCACCGGGGAGCTGTTTTTT
CASRAGTSTGELFF
>-|-|TRBJ2-4|TRBV6-1
TGTGCCAGCAGGACTCGGGACATTCAGTACTTC
CASRTRDIQYF
>-|-|TRBJ2-3|TRBV28
TGTGCCAGCAACACTATAAGGGGGACAGATACGCAGTATTTT
CASNTIRGTDTQYF
>-|-|TRBJ2-7|TRBV7-6
TGTGCCAGCAGCCAAACAGGAGCCTACGAGCAGTACTTC
CASSQTGAYEQYF
>TRBD2|-|TRBJ2-3|TRBV12-5
TGTGCTAGTGGGCATCGGGGGGAGACAGATACGCAGTATTTT
CASGHRGETDTQYF
>-|few|TRBJ1-5|TRBV6-5
TGTGCCAGCAGACTGACAGCATATAGCAATCAGCCCCAGCATTTT
CASRLTAYSNQPQHF
>-|-|TRBJ1-2|TRBV30
TGTGCCTGGAGTGTACAGGTCGACGGCTACACCTTC
CAWSVQVDGYTF
>-|-|TRBJ1-3|TRBV18
TGTGCCAGCTCTCTCGAGGAAGGCTCTGGAAACACCATATATTTT
CASSLEEGSGNTIYF
>TRBD1|-|TRBJ1-5|TRBV7-9
TGTGCCAGCAGCACAGGACAGGGGGCGAGGGGTCAGCCCCAGCATTTT
CASSTGQGARGQPQHF
>TRBD1|once|TRBJ1-3|TRBV10-3
TGTGCCATCAGAGACAGGGATTTCTCGACCTCTGGAAACACCATATATTTT
CAIRDRDFSTSGNTIYF
>TRBD1|-|TRBJ1-1|TRBV30
TGTGCCTGGACCAAACAGGGGGTGCCTGAAGCTTTCTTT
CAWTKQGVPEAFF
>-|-|TRBJ1-4|TRBV4-3
TGCGCCAGCAGCCAAGGGACAGCAATCGTGACTAATGAAAAACTGTTTTTT
CASSQGTAIVTNEKLFF